The next 27 T cell receptor beta chains were all read from a single sample in a study of blood T cell repertoires in COVID-19 (dated by TCRdb to about 2020). Library preparation was by the immunoSEQ multiplex PCR assay. This is the immuneACCESS table as TCRdb keeps it, with only in-frame sequences that have V and J called. A part of the clones is gone; compared with another copy, unresolved V genes explain less than half, and the rest is unexplained. In this sample the table shows 100,000 or so clones, approximately 70% of which occur a single time. The ten top clones hold about 6% of the sample. Sequencing input: peripheral blood. These receptors were collected from a man aged 80 or over with acute or convalescent COVID-19.

About this clone itself: A junction boundary mismatches the germline segment, possibly from a read error. The chain recombines TRBV19 with TRBJ2-1, with 9 bases fitting TRBD1. This CDR3 region has 15 residues. Germline V gene sequence: CDR1 LNHDA, CDR2 SQIVND (reference sequence). The CDR3 is CASSVDRGSYNEQFF. CDR3 DNA: TGTGCCAGTAGTGTAGACAGGGGGTCCTACAATGAGCAGTTCTTC.

The rearrangement uses TRBV30 and TRBJ1-5; 7 bases map to TRBD1. Trimming removed 5 bases from V and 1 base from J; junction bases left unmatched: 2. The CDR3 has 13 amino acids. Per germline, CDR1 GTSNPN and CDR2 SVGIG (reference sequence). The DNA for the CDR3 is TGTGCCTGGGGCAGGGGGAGCAATCAGCCCCAGCATTTT. The encoded protein is CAWGRGSNQPQHF.

The chain couples TRBV5-1 to TRBJ1-1; maybe TRBD1 (6 bases). This CDR3 has 12 amino acids. Germline values: CDR1 SGHRS, CDR2 YFSETQ. Trimming took 4 bases from V and 6 from J, leaving 10 bases between them. The CDR3, as DNA: TGCGCCAGCAGCGAACAGGGCGCTGAAGCTTTCTTT. Its translation: CASSEQGAEAFF.

The chain recombines TRBV7-8 with TRBJ1-4; 11 nucleotides agree with TRBD1. The CDR3 is made up of 16 amino acids. Per the germline V gene, CDR1 is SGHVS and CDR2 is FQNEAQ. Written as DNA, the CDR3 is TGTGCTAGTTCCCGGACAGGGGGCCCAACTAATGAAAAACTGTTTTTT. Amino acids: CASSRTGGPTNEKLFF.

The sample holds a few counts of this clone. This CDR3 is also generated by other DNA sequences in the sample. This chain links TRBV19 with TRBJ1-5; 9 bases fit TRBD1. V lost 5 bases and J lost 4; bases outside the gene matches: 6. Germline CDR1 reads LNHDA; CDR2 reads SQIVND (reference sequence). The CDR3 spans 15 residues. CDR3 in DNA: TGTGCCAGTAGTCCAGGGACAGGGATAAATCAGCCCCAGCATTTT. It is translated as CASSPGTGINQPQHF. Complete variable domain (other parts from reference TRBV19 and TRBJ1-5): DGGITQSPKYLFRKEGQNVTLSCEQNLNHDAMYWYRQDPGQGLRLIYYSQIVNDFQKGDIAEGYSVSREKKESFPLTVTSAQKNPTAFYLCASSPGTGINQPQHFGDGTRLSIL.

V and J are TRBV27 and TRBJ2-1; TRBD2 matches 11 bases. Germline V CDR1 and CDR2: MNHEY, SMNVEV (reference sequence). J lost 7 bases, V lost 5 bases, and 4 bases had no gene match. The CDR3 contains 14 residues. The CDR3 sequence is CASSPRTSGNEQFF. The DNA for the CDR3 is TGTGCCAGCAGTCCACGGACTAGCGGGAATGAGCAGTTCTTC.

The rearrangement uses TRBV11-2 and TRBJ1-2; D may be TRBD1 (6 bases). The CDR3 is 13 residues long. The germline V gene encodes CDR1 SGHAT and CDR2 FQNNGV. V was shortened by 6 bases and J by 4 bases, with 12 bases between the two germline ends. CDR3 DNA sequence: TGTGCCAGCAGTTACGGACAGAGCTATGGCTACACCTTC. Its translation is CASSYGQSYGYTF.

The chain couples TRBV5-5 to TRBJ2-5; the D gene is possibly TRBD2 (6 bases). The V end lost 0 bases, the J end lost 2 bases, and 11 bases lay between the germline ends. This CDR3 comprises 15 residues. Germline assignment: CDR1 SGHKS and CDR2 YYEKEE (reference sequence). The CDR3 region is CASSLDIGGQETQYF. For the CDR3, the DNA is TGTGCCAGCAGCTTGGATATCGGGGGACAAGAGACCCAGTACTTC.

This sequence joins TRBV7-2 and TRBJ1-3; D ambiguous. The CDR3 runs 16 residues. Germline assignment: CDR1 SGHTA and CDR2 FQGNSA. Trimming removed 1 base at V and 0 bases at J, with 10 bases between. The CDR3 loop reads CASSLVVASSGNTIYF. CDR3 in DNA: TGTGCCAGCAGCTTAGTTGTAGCCAGCTCTGGAAACACCATATATTTT.

Points on this clone: Its ends do not fully match the called genes, so a read error is possible. This sequence joins TRBV27 and TRBJ2-7, with D uncertain. This CDR3 has 11 amino acids. In germline, CDR1 is MNHEY, CDR2 SMNVEV (reference sequence). The CDR3 loop reads CASSLSYEQYF. CDR3 DNA: TGTGCCAGCAGTCTATCCTACGAGCAGTACTTC.

CDR3 in amino acids: CASSPGLADYNEQFF. CDR3 DNA sequence: TGTGCCAGCAGCCCCGGACTAGCCGACTACAATGAGCAGTTCTTC. The gene calls are TRBV7-9 and TRBJ2-1, with 8 positions matching TRBD2. The length of the CDR3 is 15 residues. The germline V gene has CDR1 SEHNR and CDR2 FQNEAQ (reference sequence). J was trimmed by 3 bases and V by 5 bases; bases with no gene match: 6.

The genes are TRBV6-9 and TRBJ1-4; 7 nucleotides agree with TRBD1. V shed 2 bases, J shed 6 bases, and the junction held 3 bases outside the gene matches. Germline values: CDR1 MNHGY, CDR2 SVAAGI. CDR3 length equals 14 residues. The CDR3 region is CASSYTGTDEKLFF. Here the CDR3 DNA reads TGTGCCAGCAGTTATACCGGGACAGATGAAAAACTGTTTTTT.

The chain links TRBV10-2 to TRBJ1-2, with D unclear. This CDR3 contains 13 residues. Germline values: CDR1 WSHSY, CDR2 SAAADI. Trimming took 0 bases from V and 8 from J, leaving 10 bases between them. As DNA, the CDR3 is TGCGCCAGCAGTGAGTCCGTAACTAGGGGCTACACCTTC. Amino acids: CASSESVTRGYTF.

CDR3 bases: TGTGCCAGTAGTATCACCGGGGTTAACACTGAAGCTTTCTTT. It yields the protein CASSITGVNTEAFF. V gene TRBV19 combines with J gene TRBJ1-1, with D hard to call. This CDR3 region has 14 residues. From germline, CDR1 is LNHDA and CDR2 SQIVND (reference sequence). The ends were cut back, 3 bases at V and 2 bases at J, with 10 bases in the middle.

CDR3 sequence (DNA): TGTGCCAGCTCACCAATGCGGGTAGGGAAAGAGACCCAGTACTTC. It is translated as CASSPMRVGKETQYF. The chain uses TRBV18 and TRBJ2-5, with D maybe TRBD2 (5 bases). This CDR3 has 15 amino acids. V was cut by 2 bases and J by 3 bases, with 13 bases left in between. Germline values: CDR1 KGHSH, CDR2 LQKENI.

The V gene is TRBV5-4, the J gene TRBJ1-6, with 11 bases that match TRBD1. CDR1 is SGHNT, CDR2 YYREEE, per germline (reference sequence). V trimming: 5 bases; J trimming: 8 bases; junction bases outside the gene matches: 9. CDR3 length: 16 amino acids. CDR3 sequence (DNA): TGTGCCAGCAGTTTCAGGACAGGGGGCCGCGATTCACCCCTCCACTTT. Encoded protein: CASSFRTGGRDSPLHF.

The chain links TRBV14 to TRBJ2-1; 8 bases fit TRBD2. The CDR3 is made up of 16 amino acids. Germline CDR1 reads SGHDN; CDR2 reads FVKESK. J was trimmed by 7 bases and V by 2 bases; bases with no gene match: 10. CDR3 protein: CASSQPLAGARNEQFF. CDR3 in DNA: TGTGCCAGCAGCCAACCTCTAGCGGGCGCACGGAATGAGCAGTTCTTC.

This clone is a singleton in its sample. The gene calls are TRBV6-1 and TRBJ1-4; a weak D match, TRBD1 (5 bases). CDR1 is MNHNS and CDR2 is SASEGT in the germline V gene. The CDR3 length is 16 residues. V lost 0 bases and J 8 bases, leaving 16 bases between the germline ends. The CDR3 coding sequence is TGTGCCAGCAGTGAAGCCCGGGGGAGTTCGAGCGAAAAACTGTTTTTT. It specifies CASSEARGSSSEKLFF.

The V gene is TRBV11-1, the J gene TRBJ1-1; 12 nucleotides agree with TRBD1. The CDR3 is 15 amino acids. Germline V gene lookup returns CDR1 SGHAT and CDR2 FQDESV (reference sequence). The V and J ends lost 3 bases and 4 bases, in that order; junction bases with no gene match: 3. The CDR3 region is CASSFRDRGPTEAFF. The DNA of the CDR3 is TGTGCCAGCAGCTTCAGGGACAGGGGGCCCACTGAAGCTTTCTTT. The full variable domain, completed using reference TRBV11-1 and TRBJ1-1, is EAEVAQSPRYKITEKSQAVAFWCDPISGHATLYWYRQILGQGPELLVQFQDESVVDDSQLPKDRFSAERLKGVDSTLKIQPAELGDSAMYLCASSFRDRGPTEAFFGQGTRLTVV.

The table lists this clone with a few counts. The V call is TRBV4-3, the J call TRBJ2-1, with TRBD2 matching over 8 bases. With 1 base clipped from V and 6 bases from J, the junction kept 2 bases outside the gene matches. Germline lookup yields CDR1 LGHNA and CDR2 YSLEER. The CDR3 is 14 amino acids. CDR3 in amino acids: CASSQGGTSNEQFF. DNA of the CDR3: TGCGCCAGCAGCCAAGGGGGGACTAGCAATGAGCAGTTCTTC.

This clone was seen a handful of times. CDR3 sequence (DNA): TGTGCCAGTACCCCCGGGACGAACACCGGGGAGCTGTTTTTT. Translated, it gives CASTPGTNTGELFF. This rearrangement joins TRBV19 to TRBJ2-2; D is possibly TRBD2 (5 bases). Germline V gene sequence: CDR1 LNHDA, CDR2 SQIVND (reference sequence). The CDR3 consists of 14 residues. The V and J ends lost 7 bases and 0 bases respectively, with 9 bases between them.

Comments on this clone: A much larger clonotype is one base distant, so this may be a read error. In the same sample, other DNA sequences code for this CDR3. The genes are TRBV27 and TRBJ1-1; a weak D match, TRBD1 (5 bases). The CDR3 runs to 14 residues. Trimming left V 7 bases short and J 7 bases short, with 19 bases between. Germline lookup yields CDR1 MNHEY and CDR2 SMNVEV (reference sequence). CDR3 region: CASNKGQSQGEAFF. The DNA of the CDR3 is TGTGCCAGCAACAAGGGGCAGAGCCAGGGTGAAGCTTTCTTT.

J is TRBJ2-2 and V is TRBV29-1, with 12 bases identical to TRBD2. The CDR3 loop spans 16 amino acids. Germline V gene sequence: CDR1 SQVTM, CDR2 ANQGSEA. The V segment lost 7 bases and the J segment 5 bases; nucleotides outside the gene matches: 11. The CDR3 sequence is CSARRLAGEGTGELFF. The CDR3 bases are TGCAGCGCCAGAAGACTAGCGGGAGAAGGAACCGGGGAGCTGTTTTTT.

The J gene is TRBJ1-2, the V gene TRBV5-1; a weak D match, TRBD1 (6 bases). The V gene's germline CDR1 is SGHRS and CDR2 YFSETQ. The CDR3 consists of 16 residues. V was pared by 0 bases and J by 7 bases, with 19 bases between. CDR3 sequence reads: CASSLAPATGYGGYTF. DNA of the CDR3: TGCGCCAGCAGCTTGGCCCCCGCTACAGGGTATGGTGGCTACACCTTC.

This chain uses TRBV18 with TRBJ2-5, with D unresolved. Between the trimmed V and J ends, which lost 2 bases and 2 bases, there was a span of 6 bases. Per germline, CDR1 KGHSH and CDR2 LQKENI. The CDR3 sequence is 13 residues long. CDR3 nucleotide sequence: TGTGCCAGCTCACCAGCCAGACAAGAGACCCAGTACTTC. Protein product: CASSPARQETQYF.

This chain links TRBV2 with TRBJ2-7, with 7 bases aligning to TRBD1. The CDR3 totals 14 residues. After removal of 5 bases from V and 4 bases from J, the junction contained 8 bases not matched to a gene. Germline values: CDR1 SNHLY, CDR2 FYNNEI. CDR3: CASSLTGNPYEQYF. DNA for the CDR3: TGTGCCAGCAGTCTGACAGGGAACCCATACGAGCAGTACTTC.

V usage is TRBV5-1 and J usage is TRBJ2-4; 7 bases agree with TRBD2. Looked up from germline, CDR1 is SGHRS and CDR2 is YFSETQ. CDR3 size: 14 residues. The ends lost 0 bases at V and 9 bases at J; junction bases unmatched: 6. This chain's CDR3 is CASSLDPAGSIQYF. CDR3 nucleotide sequence: TGCGCCAGCAGCTTGGACCCAGCGGGAAGCATTCAGTACTTC.